This TCR beta chain was sequenced during a study of blood T cell repertoires in COVID-19. In the study overall: From the United States, Italy and Spain came samples of acute and convalescent COVID-19. Sources were T cells, B-cell-depleted T cells, or PBMCs; the material itself was cDNA or gDNA.

As handled by the study authors: For nucleated cells, counts were estimated from reference gene primer amplification. Assay used: immunoSEQ multiplex PCR; TCRdb lists only in-frame clones, some missing. V and J calls plus clone size are reproduced from that table; the DNA served to infer D and trimming. The sample includes roughly 220,000 clones, approximately 80% of them seen just once. This CDR3 spans 16 amino acids. Trimming took 6 bases from V and 2 from J; bases not matched to a gene: 6. Germline assignment: CDR1 LNHDA and CDR2 SQIVND (reference sequence). The V and J genes are TRBV19 and TRBJ2-1, with 11 bases matching TRBD2. The sequence came from a woman older than 75 with COVID-19, enrolled during active disease. The material sequenced was peripheral blood. This CDR3 is CASSRSGGAPYNEQFF. The CDR3 DNA reads as TGTGCCAGTAGCCGTAGCGGGGGGGCCCCCTACAATGAGCAGTTCTTC.